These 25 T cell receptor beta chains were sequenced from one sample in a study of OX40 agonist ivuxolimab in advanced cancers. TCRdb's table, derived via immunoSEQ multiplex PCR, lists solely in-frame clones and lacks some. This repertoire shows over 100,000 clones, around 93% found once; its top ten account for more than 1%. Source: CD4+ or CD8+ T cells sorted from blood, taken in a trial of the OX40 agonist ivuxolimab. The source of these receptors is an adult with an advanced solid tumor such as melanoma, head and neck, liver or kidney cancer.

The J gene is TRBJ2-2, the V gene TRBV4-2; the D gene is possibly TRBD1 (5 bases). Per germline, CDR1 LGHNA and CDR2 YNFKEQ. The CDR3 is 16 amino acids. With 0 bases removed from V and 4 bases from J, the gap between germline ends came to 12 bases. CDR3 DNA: TGTGCCAGCAGCCAAGATAAGGGGAAGGGCACCGGGGAGCTGTTTTTT. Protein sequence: CASSQDKGKGTGELFF.

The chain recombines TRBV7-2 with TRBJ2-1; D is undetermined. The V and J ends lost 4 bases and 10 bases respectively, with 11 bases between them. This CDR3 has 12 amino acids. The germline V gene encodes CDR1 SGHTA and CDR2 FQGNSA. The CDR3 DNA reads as TGTGCCAGCAGCTCCATATTGGCAGAGCAGTTCTTC. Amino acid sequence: CASSSILAEQFF.

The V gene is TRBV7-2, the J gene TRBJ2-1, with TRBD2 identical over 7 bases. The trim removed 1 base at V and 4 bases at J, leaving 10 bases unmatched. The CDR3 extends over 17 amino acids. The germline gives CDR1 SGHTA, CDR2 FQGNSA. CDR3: CASSLVGGSGEYNEQFF. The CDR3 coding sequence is TGTGCCAGCAGCTTAGTGGGTGGGAGCGGGGAGTACAATGAGCAGTTCTTC. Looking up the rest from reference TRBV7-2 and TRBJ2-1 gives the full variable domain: GAGVSQSPSNKVTEKGKDVELRCDPISGHTALYWYRQSLGQGLEFLIYFQGNSAPDKSGLPSDRFSAERTGGSVSTLTIQRTQQEDSAVYLCASSLVGGSGEYNEQFFGPGTRLTVL.

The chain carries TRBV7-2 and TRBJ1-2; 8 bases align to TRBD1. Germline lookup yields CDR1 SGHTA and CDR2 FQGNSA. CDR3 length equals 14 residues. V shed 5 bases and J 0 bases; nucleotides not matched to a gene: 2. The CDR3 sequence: CASSAQGANYGYTF. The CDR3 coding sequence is TGTGCCAGCAGCGCACAGGGGGCTAACTATGGCTACACCTTC.

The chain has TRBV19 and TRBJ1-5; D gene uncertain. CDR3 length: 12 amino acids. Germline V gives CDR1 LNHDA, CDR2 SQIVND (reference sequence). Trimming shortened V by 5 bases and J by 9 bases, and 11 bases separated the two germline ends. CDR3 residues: CASSAGKRPQHF. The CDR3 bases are TGTGCCAGTAGTGCCGGGAAGCGGCCCCAGCATTTT. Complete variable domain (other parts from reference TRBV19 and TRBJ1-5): DGGITQSPKYLFRKEGQNVTLSCEQNLNHDAMYWYRQDPGQGLRLIYYSQIVNDFQKGDIAEGYSVSREKKESFPLTVTSAQKNPTAFYLCASSAGKRPQHFGDGTRLSIL.

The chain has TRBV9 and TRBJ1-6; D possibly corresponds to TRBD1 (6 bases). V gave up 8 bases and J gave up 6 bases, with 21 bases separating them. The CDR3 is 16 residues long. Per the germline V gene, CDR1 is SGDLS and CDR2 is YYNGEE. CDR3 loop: CASTAGAGLGNSPLHF. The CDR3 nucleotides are TGTGCCAGTACCGCAGGGGCAGGCTTAGGTAATTCACCCCTCCACTTT. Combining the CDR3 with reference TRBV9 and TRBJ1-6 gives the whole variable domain DSGVTQTPKHLITATGQRVTLRCSPRSGDLSVYWYQQSLDQGLQFLIQYYNGEERAKGNILERFSAQQFPDLHSELNLSSLELGDSALYFCASTAGAGLGNSPLHFGNGTRLTVT.

In DNA form, the CDR3 reads TGTGCCAGCGTTGACAGTATAGGCGGCTACACCTTC. Residues: CASVDSIGGYTF. V and J are TRBV6-6 and TRBJ1-2, with a weak D call TRBD1 (5 bases). Germline V gene lookup returns CDR1 MNHNY and CDR2 SVGAGI (reference sequence). This CDR3 has 12 residues. V was trimmed by 8 bases and J by 8 bases, leaving 15 bases between them.

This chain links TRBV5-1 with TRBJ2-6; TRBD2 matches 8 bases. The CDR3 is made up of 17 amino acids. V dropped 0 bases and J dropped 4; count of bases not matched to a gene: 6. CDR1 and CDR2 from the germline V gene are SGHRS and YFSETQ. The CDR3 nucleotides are TGCGCCAGCAGCTTGGCGGGGGGGGCCTCCGGGGCCAACGTCCTGACTTTC. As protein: CASSLAGGASGANVLTF.

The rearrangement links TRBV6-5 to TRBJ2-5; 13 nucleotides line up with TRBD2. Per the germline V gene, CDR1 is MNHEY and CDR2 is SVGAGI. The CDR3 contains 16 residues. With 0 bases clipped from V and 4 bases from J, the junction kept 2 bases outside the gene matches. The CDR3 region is CASSYSRTSGGETQYF. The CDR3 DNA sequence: TGTGCCAGCAGTTACTCACGGACTAGCGGGGGAGAGACCCAGTACTTC.

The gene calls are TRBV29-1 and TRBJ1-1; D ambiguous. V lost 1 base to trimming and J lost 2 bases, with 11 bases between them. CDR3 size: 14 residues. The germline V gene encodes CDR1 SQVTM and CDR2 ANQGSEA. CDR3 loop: CSVEVVSLNTEAFF. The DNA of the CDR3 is TGCAGCGTTGAAGTTGTCTCTCTCAACACTGAAGCTTTCTTT.

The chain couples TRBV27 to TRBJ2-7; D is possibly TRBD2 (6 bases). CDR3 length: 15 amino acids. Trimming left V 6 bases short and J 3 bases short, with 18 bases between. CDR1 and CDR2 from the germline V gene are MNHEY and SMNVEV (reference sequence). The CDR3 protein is CASSPGGAEYYEQYF. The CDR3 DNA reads TGTGCCAGCAGCCCCGGGGGAGCAGAATACTACGAGCAGTACTTC.

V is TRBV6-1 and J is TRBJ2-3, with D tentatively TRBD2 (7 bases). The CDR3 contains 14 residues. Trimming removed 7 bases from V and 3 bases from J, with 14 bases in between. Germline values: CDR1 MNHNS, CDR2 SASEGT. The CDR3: CASIRGGSTDTQYF. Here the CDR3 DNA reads TGTGCCAGCATTAGGGGGGGATCGACAGATACGCAGTATTTT.

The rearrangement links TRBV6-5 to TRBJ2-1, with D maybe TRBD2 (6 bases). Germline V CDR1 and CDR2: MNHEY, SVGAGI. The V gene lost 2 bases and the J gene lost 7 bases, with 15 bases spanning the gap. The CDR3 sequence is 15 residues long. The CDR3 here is CASSYGRLAENEQFF. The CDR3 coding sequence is TGTGCCAGCAGTTACGGGCGGTTAGCGGAAAATGAGCAGTTCTTC.

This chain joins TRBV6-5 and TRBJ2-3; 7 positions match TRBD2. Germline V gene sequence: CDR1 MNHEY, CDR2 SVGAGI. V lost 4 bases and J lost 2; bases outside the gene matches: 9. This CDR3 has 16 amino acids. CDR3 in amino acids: CASSSWEAGNTDTQYF. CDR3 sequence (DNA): TGTGCCAGCAGTTCATGGGAAGCGGGGAACACAGATACGCAGTATTTT.

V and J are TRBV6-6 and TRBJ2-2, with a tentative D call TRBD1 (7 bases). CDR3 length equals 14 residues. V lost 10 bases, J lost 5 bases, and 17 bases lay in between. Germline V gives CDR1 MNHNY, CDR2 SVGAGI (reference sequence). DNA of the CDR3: TGTGCCACCCAGGGGGGACAGCCTACCGGGGAGCTGTTTTTT. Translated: CATQGGQPTGELFF.

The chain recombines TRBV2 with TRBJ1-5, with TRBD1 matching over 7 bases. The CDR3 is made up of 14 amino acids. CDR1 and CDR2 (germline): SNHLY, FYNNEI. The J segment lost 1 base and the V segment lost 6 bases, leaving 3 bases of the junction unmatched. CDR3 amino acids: CASRTGISNQPQHF. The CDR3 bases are TGTGCCAGCAGGACAGGGATCAGCAATCAGCCCCAGCATTTT.

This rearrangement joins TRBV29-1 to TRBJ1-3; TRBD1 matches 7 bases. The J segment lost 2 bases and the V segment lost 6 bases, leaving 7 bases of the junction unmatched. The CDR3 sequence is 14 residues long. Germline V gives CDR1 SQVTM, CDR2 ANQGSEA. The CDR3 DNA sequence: TGCAGCGTATCGCAGGGGGTCGCTGGAAACACCATATATTTT. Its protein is CSVSQGVAGNTIYF.

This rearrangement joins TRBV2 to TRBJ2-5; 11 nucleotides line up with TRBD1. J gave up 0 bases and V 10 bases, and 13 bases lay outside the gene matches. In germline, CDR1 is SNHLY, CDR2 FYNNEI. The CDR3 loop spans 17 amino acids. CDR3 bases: TGTGCCACTCCCTCATCCCGGGACAGGGGGTACCAAGAGACCCAGTACTTC. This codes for CATPSSRDRGYQETQYF.

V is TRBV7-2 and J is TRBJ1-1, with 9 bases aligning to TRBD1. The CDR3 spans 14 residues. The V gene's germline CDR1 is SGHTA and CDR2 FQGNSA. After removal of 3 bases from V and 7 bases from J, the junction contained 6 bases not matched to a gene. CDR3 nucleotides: TGTGCCAGCAGCTTGGGGACAGGGTGGAATGAAGCTTTCTTT. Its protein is CASSLGTGWNEAFF. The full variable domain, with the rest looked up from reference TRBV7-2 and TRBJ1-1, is GAGVSQSPSNKVTEKGKDVELRCDPISGHTALYWYRQSLGQGLEFLIYFQGNSAPDKSGLPSDRFSAERTGGSVSTLTIQRTQQEDSAVYLCASSLGTGWNEAFFGQGTRLTVV.

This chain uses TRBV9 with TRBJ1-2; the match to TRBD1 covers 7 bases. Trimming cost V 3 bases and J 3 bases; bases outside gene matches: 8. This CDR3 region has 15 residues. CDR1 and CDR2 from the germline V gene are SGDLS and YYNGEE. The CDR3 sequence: CASSATSGGDYGYTF. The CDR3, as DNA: TGTGCCAGCAGCGCGACCTCAGGGGGTGACTATGGCTACACCTTC.

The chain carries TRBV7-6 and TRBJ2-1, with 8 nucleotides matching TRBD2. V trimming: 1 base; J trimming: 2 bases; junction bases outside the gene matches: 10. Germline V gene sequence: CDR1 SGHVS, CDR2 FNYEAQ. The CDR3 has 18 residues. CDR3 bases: TGTGCCAGCAGCTTAGGGGCGTTGCGGGGGGCCACCTACAATGAGCAGTTCTTC. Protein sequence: CASSLGALRGATYNEQFF.

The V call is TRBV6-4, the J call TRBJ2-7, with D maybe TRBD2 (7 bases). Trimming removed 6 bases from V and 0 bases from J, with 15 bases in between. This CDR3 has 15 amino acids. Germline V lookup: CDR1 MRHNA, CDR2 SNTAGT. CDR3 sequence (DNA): TGTGCCAGCAGCTCCCCGGGGGGCAACTCCTACGAGCAGTACTTC. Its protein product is CASSSPGGNSYEQYF.

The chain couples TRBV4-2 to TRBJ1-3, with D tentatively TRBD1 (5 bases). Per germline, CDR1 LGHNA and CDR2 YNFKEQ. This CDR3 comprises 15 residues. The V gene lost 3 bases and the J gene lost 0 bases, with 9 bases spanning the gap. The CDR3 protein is CASSHPTASGNTIYF. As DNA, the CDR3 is TGTGCCAGCAGCCATCCGACAGCCTCTGGAAACACCATATATTTT.

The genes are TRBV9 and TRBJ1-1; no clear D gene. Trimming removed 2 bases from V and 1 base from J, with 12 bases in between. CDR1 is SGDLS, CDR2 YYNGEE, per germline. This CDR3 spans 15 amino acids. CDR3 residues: CASSVRDRQNTEAFF. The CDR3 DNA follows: TGTGCCAGCAGCGTCCGCGACCGGCAGAACACTGAAGCTTTCTTT.

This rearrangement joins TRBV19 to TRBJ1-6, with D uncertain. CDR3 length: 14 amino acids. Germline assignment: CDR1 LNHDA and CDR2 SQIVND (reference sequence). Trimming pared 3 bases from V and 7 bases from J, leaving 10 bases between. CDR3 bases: TGTGCCAGTAGTATGCAAGATCGAAATTCACCCCTCCACTTT. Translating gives CASSMQDRNSPLHF. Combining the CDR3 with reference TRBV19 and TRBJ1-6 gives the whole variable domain DGGITQSPKYLFRKEGQNVTLSCEQNLNHDAMYWYRQDPGQGLRLIYYSQIVNDFQKGDIAEGYSVSREKKESFPLTVTSAQKNPTAFYLCASSMQDRNSPLHFGNGTRLTVT.